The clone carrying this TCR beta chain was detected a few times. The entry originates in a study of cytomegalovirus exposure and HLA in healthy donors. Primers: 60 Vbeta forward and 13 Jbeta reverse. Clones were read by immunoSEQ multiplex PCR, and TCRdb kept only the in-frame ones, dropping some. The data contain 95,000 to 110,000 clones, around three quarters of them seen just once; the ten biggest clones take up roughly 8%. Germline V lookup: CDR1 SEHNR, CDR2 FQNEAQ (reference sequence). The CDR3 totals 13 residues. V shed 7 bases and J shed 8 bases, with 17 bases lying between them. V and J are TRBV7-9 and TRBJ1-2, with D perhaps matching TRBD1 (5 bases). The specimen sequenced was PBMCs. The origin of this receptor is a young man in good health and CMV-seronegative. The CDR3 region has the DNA TGTGCCAGCACCCAGCGCCTCAGGGCAGGCTACACCTTC. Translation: CASTQRLRAGYTF.